A single sample gave rise to the 9 T cell receptor beta chains below, sequenced in a study of blood T cell repertoires in COVID-19. Using immunoSEQ multiplex PCR, the repertoire was profiled, and TCRdb retains in-frame clones only, with some absent. The table includes some 150,000 clones, around 87% detected once. Sequencing was performed on peripheral blood. Source of these receptors: a woman aged 55-75 years with active or convalescent COVID-19.

The genes are TRBV7-9 and TRBJ2-1; weak D call: TRBD2 (6 bases). The germline V gene encodes CDR1 SEHNR and CDR2 FQNEAQ (reference sequence). Trimming took off 0 bases at V and 8 bases at J, with 8 bases between the two ends. The CDR3 has 13 amino acids. In nucleotides, the CDR3 is TGTGCCAGCAGCTTAGCGGGACTGGATGAGCAGTTCTTC. It specifies CASSLAGLDEQFF. Full variable domain (remainder filled in from reference TRBV7-9 and TRBJ2-1): DTGVSQNPRHKITKRGQNVTFRCDPISEHNRLYWYRQTLGQGPEFLTYFQNEAQLEKSRLLSDRFSAERPKGSFSTLEIQRTEQGDSAMYLCASSLAGLDEQFFGPGTRLTVL.

The chain recombines TRBV18 with TRBJ1-5, with a weak D call TRBD1 (5 bases). CDR3 length: 16 residues. The V end lost 0 bases, the J end lost 0 bases, and 9 bases lay between the germline ends. Germline CDR1 is KGHSH and CDR2 is LQKENI. The CDR3 bases are TGTGCCAGCTCACCACCGGGGGGGGATAGCAATCAGCCCCAGCATTTT. Translated: CASSPPGGDSNQPQHF.

There are a few counts of this clone. The rearrangement uses TRBV9 and TRBJ1-4; maybe TRBD1 (5 bases). Trimming shortened V by 0 bases and J by 7 bases, and 7 bases separated the two germline ends. This CDR3 has 13 amino acids. The germline V gene has CDR1 SGDLS and CDR2 YYNGEE. CDR3 sequence: CASSVEGSEKLFF. CDR3 nucleotide sequence: TGTGCCAGCAGCGTAGAGGGGTCTGAAAAACTGTTTTTT.

V is TRBV6-5 and J is TRBJ2-4, with a possible D match to TRBD2 (6 bases). The CDR3 sequence is 14 residues long. The germline CDR1 and CDR2 sequences are MNHEY and SVGAGI. The ends were cut back, 5 bases at V and 10 bases at J, with 18 bases in the middle. CDR3 protein: CASSLPMGRGIQYF. The DNA for the CDR3 is TGTGCCAGCAGTCTCCCCATGGGCCGGGGGATTCAGTACTTC.

This clone was detected only once. J is TRBJ2-5 and V is TRBV5-4; TRBD2 matches at 7 bases. The CDR3 has 14 amino acids. Germline CDR1 and CDR2: SGHNT and YYREEE (reference sequence). V lost 4 bases, J lost 0 bases, and 3 bases stayed unmatched. In DNA, the CDR3 is TGTGCCAGCAGCGGGGGGGGGAACCAAGAGACCCAGTACTTC. Its translation: CASSGGGNQETQYF.

The chain is built from TRBV7-2 and TRBJ1-2; D perhaps matches TRBD1 (5 bases). This CDR3 is built from 13 residues. Germline V gives CDR1 SGHTA, CDR2 FQGNSA. Trimming removed 5 bases at V and 3 bases at J, with 10 bases between. CDR3 loop: CASSLGLDYGYTF. For the CDR3, the DNA is TGTGCCAGCAGCCTGGGGCTGGACTATGGCTACACCTTC.

The chain is built from TRBV14 and TRBJ2-4, with TRBD1 as a possible D gene (6 bases). The V end was cut by 1 base, the J end by 12 bases, with 10 bases between. The CDR3 runs 12 residues. Germline V CDR1 and CDR2: SGHDN, FVKESK. The CDR3 spells CASSQVGTNQYF. The CDR3 region has the DNA TGTGCCAGCAGCCAAGTCGGGACAAATCAGTACTTC.

The chain links TRBV3-1 (or the pseudogene TRBV3-2) to TRBJ1-2; D perhaps matches TRBD1 (5 bases). Trimming took 2 bases from V and 5 from J, leaving 9 bases between them. Germline-derived CDR1 and CDR2 are LGHDT and YNNKEL (reference sequence). CDR3 length: 13 residues. DNA of the CDR3: TGTGCCAGCAGCCAAATTGCAGGGTATGGCTACACCTTC. Protein product: CASSQIAGYGYTF.

The CDR3 sequence is CASSGRLAGGRDTQYF. The CDR3 DNA follows: TGTGCCAGCAGCGGCCGACTAGCGGGGGGGCGAGATACGCAGTATTTT. The rearrangement uses TRBV9 and TRBJ2-3, with TRBD2 matching over 14 bases. This CDR3 has 16 amino acids. V was pared by 3 bases and J by 5 bases, with 5 bases of the junction left unmatched. CDR1 and CDR2 (germline): SGDLS, YYNGEE.